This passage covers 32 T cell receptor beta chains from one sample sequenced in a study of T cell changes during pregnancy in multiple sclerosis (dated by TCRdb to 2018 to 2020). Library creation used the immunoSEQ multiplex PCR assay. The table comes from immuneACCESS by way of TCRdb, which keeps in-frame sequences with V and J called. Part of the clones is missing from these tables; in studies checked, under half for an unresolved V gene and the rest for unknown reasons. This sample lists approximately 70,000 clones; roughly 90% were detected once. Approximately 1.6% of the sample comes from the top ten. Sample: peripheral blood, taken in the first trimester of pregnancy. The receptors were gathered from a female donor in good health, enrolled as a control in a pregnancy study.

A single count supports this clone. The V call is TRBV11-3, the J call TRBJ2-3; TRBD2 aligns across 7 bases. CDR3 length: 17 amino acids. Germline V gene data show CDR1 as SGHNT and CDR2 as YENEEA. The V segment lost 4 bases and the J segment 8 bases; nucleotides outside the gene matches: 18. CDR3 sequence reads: CASSSLFRRESFGTQYF. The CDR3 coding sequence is TGTGCCAGCAGCTCCCTATTTCGGCGGGAGAGCTTTGGTACGCAGTATTTT. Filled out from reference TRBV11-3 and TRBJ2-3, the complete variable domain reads EAGVVQSPRYKIIEKKQPVAFWCNPISGHNTLYWYLQNLGQGPELLIRYENEEAVDDSQLPKDRFSAERLKGVDSTLKIQPAELGDSAVYLCASSSLFRRESFGTQYFGPGTRLTVL.

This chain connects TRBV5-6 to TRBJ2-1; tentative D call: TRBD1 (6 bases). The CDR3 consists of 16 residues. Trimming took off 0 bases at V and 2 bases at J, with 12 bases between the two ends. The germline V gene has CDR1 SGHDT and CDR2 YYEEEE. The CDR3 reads CASSLEPGVAYNEQFF. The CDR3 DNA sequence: TGTGCCAGCAGCTTGGAGCCAGGGGTAGCCTACAATGAGCAGTTCTTC. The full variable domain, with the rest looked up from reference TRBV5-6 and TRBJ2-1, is DAGVTQSPTHLIKTRGQQVTLRCSPKSGHDTVSWYQQALGQGPQFIFQYYEEEERQRGNFPDRFSGHQFPNYSSELNVNALLLGDSALYLCASSLEPGVAYNEQFFGPGTRLTVL.

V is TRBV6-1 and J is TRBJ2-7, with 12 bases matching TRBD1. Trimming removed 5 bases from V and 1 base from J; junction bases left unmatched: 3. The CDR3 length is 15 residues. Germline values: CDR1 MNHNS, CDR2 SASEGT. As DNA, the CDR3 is TGTGCCAGCAGTTCGGGACAGGGGGCTTCCTACGAGCAGTACTTC. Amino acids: CASSSGQGASYEQYF.

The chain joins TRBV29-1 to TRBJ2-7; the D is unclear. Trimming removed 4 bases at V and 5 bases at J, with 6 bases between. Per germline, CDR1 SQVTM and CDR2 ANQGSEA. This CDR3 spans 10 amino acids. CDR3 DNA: TGCAGCGTTGTGAGCGACGAGCAGTACTTC. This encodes CSVVSDEQYF.

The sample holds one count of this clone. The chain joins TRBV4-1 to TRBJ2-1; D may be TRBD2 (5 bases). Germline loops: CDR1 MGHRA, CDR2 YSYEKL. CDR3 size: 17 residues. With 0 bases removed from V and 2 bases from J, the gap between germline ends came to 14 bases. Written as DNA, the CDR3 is TGCGCCAGCAGCCAAGATCGACCCGGGAAAGCCTACAATGAGCAGTTCTTC. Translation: CASSQDRPGKAYNEQFF.

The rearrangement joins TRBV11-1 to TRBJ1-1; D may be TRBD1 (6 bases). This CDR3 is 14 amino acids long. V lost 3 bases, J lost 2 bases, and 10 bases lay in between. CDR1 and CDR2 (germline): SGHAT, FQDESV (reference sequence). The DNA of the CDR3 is TGTGCCAGCAGCTTGTCAGGGGTTAACACTGAAGCTTTCTTT. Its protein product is CASSLSGVNTEAFF.

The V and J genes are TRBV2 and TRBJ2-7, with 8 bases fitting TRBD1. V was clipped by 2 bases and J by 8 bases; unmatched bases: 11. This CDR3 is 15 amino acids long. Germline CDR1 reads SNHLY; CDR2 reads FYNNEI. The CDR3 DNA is TGTGCCAGCAGTGAATCGGGGACAGGTTGGGCAAAGCAGTACTTC. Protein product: CASSESGTGWAKQYF.

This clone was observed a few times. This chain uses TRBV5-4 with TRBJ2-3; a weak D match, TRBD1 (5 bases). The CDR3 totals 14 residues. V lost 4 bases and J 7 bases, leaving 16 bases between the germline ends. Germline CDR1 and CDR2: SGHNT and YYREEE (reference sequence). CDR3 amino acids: CASSQGQGVYTQYF. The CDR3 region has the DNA TGTGCCAGCAGCCAAGGGCAGGGCGTGTATACGCAGTATTTT. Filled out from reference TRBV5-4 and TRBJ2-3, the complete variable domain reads ETGVTQSPTHLIKTRGQQVTLRCSSQSGHNTVSWYQQALGQGPQFIFQYYREEENGRGNFPPRFSGLQFPNYSSELNVNALELDDSALYLCASSQGQGVYTQYFGPGTRLTVL.

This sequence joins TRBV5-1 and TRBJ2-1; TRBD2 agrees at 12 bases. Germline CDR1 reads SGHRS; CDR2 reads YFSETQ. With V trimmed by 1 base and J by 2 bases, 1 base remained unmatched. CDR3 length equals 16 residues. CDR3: CASSLSSGRAYNEQFF. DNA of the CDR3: TGCGCCAGCAGCTTGTCTAGCGGGAGGGCCTACAATGAGCAGTTCTTC.

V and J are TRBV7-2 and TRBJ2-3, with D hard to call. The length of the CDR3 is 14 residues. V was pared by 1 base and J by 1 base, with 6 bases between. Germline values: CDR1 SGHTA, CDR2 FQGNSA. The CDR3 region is CASSLGVGTDTQYF. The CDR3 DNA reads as TGTGCCAGCAGCTTAGGAGTGGGCACAGATACGCAGTATTTT.

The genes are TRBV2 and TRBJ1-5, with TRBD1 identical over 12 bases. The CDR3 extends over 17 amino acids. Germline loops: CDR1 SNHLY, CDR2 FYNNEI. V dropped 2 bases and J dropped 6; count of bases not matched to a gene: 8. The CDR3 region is CASSERDRGLLFQPQHF. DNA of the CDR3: TGTGCCAGCAGTGAAAGGGACAGGGGGCTATTATTTCAGCCCCAGCATTTT.

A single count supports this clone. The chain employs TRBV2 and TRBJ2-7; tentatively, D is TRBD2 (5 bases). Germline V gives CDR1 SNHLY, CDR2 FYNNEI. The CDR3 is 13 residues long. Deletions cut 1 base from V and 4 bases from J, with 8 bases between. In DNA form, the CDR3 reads TGTGCCAGCAGTGAAGGCCCGGGATACGAGCAGTACTTC. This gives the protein CASSEGPGYEQYF.

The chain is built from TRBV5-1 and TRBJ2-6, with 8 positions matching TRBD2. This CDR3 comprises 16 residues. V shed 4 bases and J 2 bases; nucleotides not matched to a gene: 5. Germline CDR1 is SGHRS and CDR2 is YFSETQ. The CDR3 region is CASSVREGAGANVLTF. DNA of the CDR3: TGCGCCAGCAGCGTCCGGGAGGGTGCTGGGGCCAACGTCCTGACTTTC.

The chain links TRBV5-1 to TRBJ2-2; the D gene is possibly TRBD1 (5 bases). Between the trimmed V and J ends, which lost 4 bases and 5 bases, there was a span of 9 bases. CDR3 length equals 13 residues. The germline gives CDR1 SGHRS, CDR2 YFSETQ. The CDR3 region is CASSLQATGELFF. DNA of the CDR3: TGCGCCAGCAGCCTACAGGCGACCGGGGAGCTGTTTTTT.

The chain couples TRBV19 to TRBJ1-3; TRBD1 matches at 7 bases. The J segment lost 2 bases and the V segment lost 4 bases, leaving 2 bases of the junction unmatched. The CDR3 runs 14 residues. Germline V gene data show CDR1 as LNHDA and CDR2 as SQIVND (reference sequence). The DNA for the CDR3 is TGTGCCAGTAGTAACGACAGGGCTGGAAACACCATATATTTT. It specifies CASSNDRAGNTIYF.

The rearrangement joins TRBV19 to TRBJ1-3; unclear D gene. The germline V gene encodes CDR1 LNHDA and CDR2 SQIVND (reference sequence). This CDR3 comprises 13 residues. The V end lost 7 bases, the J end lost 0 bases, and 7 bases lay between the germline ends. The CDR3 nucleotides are TGTGCCAGTAAGATGAGCTCTGGAAACACCATATATTTT. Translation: CASKMSSGNTIYF. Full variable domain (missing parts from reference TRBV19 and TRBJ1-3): DGGITQSPKYLFRKEGQNVTLSCEQNLNHDAMYWYRQDPGQGLRLIYYSQIVNDFQKGDIAEGYSVSREKKESFPLTVTSAQKNPTAFYLCASKMSSGNTIYFGEGSWLTVV.

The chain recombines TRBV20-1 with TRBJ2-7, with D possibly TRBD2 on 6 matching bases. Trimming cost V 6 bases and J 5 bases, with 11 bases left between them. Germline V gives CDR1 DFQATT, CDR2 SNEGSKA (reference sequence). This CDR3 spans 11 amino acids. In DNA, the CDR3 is TGCAGTGCGGAGGGAGACAACGAGCAGTACTTC. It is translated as CSAEGDNEQYF.

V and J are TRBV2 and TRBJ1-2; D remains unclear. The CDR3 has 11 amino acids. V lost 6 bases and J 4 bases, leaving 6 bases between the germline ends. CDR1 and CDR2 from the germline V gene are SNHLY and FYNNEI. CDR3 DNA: TGTGCCAGCAGCGGAGGCTATGGCTACACCTTC. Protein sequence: CASSGGYGYTF.

The CDR3 here is CASRPGQGATEAFF. CDR3 coding DNA: TGTGCCAGCCGCCCCGGACAGGGGGCGACTGAAGCTTTCTTT. The chain is built from TRBV5-4 and TRBJ1-1; 11 bases agree with TRBD1. The junction had 7 bases not matched to a gene; V was cut back by 7 bases and J by 5 bases. The germline gives CDR1 SGHNT, CDR2 YYREEE (reference sequence). This CDR3 comprises 14 residues. The full variable domain, its missing parts supplied by reference TRBV5-4 and TRBJ1-1, is ETGVTQSPTHLIKTRGQQVTLRCSSQSGHNTVSWYQQALGQGPQFIFQYYREEENGRGNFPPRFSGLQFPNYSSELNVNALELDDSALYLCASRPGQGATEAFFGQGTRLTVV.

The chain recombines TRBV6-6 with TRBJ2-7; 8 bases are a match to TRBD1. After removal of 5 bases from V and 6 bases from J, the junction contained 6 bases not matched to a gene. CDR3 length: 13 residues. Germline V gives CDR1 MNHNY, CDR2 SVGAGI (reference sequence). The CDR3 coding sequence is TGTGCCAGCAGTCAGACAGGGGCCGGCGAGCAGTACTTC. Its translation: CASSQTGAGEQYF.

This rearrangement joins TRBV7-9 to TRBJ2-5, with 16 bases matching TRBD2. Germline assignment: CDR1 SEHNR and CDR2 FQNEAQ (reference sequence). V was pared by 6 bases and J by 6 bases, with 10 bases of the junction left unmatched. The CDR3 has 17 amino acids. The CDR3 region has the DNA TGTGCCAGCAGTCTCGGGACTAGCGGGAGGGCCGGGCAGACCCAGTACTTC. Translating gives CASSLGTSGRAGQTQYF.

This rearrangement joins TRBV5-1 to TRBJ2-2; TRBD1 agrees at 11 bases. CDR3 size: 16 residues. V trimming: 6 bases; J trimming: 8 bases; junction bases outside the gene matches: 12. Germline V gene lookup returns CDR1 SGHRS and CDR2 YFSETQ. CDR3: CASTPGQGAVAGELFF. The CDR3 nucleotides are TGCGCCAGCACCCCCGGACAGGGGGCGGTTGCGGGGGAGCTGTTTTTT.

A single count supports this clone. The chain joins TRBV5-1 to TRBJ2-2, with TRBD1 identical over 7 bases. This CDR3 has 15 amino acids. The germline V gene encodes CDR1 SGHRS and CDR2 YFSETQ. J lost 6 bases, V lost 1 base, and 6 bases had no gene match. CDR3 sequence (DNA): TGCGCCAGCAGCTTGCTCCCAGGGGGTCCCGGGGAGCTGTTTTTT. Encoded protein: CASSLLPGGPGELFF. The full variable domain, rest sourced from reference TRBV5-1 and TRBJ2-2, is KAGVTQTPRYLIKTRGQQVTLSCSPISGHRSVSWYQQTPGQGLQFLFEYFSETQRNKGNFPGRFSGRQFSNSRSEMNVSTLELGDSALYLCASSLLPGGPGELFFGEGSRLTVL.

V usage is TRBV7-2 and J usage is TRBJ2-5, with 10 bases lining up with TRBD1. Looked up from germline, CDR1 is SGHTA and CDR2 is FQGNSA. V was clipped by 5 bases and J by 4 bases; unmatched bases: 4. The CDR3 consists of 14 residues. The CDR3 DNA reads TGTGCCAGCAGCCCCGACAGGGGGCGAGAGACCCAGTACTTC. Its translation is CASSPDRGRETQYF.

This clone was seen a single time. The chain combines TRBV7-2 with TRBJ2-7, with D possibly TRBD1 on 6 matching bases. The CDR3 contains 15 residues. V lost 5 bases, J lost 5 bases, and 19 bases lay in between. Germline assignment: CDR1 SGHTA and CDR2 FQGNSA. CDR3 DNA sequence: TGTGCCAGCAGCCCGAACAGGGCTGCGCTGGACGAGCAGTACTTC. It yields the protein CASSPNRAALDEQYF.

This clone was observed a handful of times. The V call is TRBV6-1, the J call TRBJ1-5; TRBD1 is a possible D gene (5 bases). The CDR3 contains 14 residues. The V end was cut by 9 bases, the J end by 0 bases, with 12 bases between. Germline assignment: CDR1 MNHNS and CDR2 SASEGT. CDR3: CASLDIYSNQPQHF. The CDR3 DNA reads TGTGCCAGTCTGGACATTTATAGCAATCAGCCCCAGCATTTT.

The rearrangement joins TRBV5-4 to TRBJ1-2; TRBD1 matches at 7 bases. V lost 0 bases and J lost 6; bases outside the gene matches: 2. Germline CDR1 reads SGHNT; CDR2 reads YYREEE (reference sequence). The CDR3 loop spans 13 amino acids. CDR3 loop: CASSLGRGHGYTF. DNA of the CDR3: TGTGCCAGCAGCTTGGGGAGGGGGCATGGCTACACCTTC.

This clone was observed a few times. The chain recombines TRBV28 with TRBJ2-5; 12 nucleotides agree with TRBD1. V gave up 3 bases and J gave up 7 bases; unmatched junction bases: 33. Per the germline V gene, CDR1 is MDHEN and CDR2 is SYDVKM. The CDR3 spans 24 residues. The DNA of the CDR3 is TGTGCCAGCAGTTTCTGGGGGACAGGGGGCGCGAACAGGGCGGGAGGGCCAAGAGGAACGACCCAGTACTTC. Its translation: CASSFWGTGGANRAGGPRGTTQYF.

DNA for the CDR3: TGTGCCAGCAGCCCCCGACAGGGGGGGAACTATGGCTACACCTTC. Its protein product is CASSPRQGGNYGYTF. The genes are TRBV5-5 and TRBJ1-2; 9 bases agree with TRBD1. Germline CDR1 is SGHKS and CDR2 is YYEKEE (reference sequence). This CDR3 has 15 amino acids. Losses at the gene ends were 4 bases for V and 2 bases for J; bases not matched to a gene: 6.

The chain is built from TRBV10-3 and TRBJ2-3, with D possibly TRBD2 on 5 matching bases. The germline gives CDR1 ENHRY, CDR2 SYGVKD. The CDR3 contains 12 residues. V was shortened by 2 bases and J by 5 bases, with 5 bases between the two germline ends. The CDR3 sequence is CAISEGRDTQYF. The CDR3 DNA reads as TGTGCCATCAGTGAGGGGAGAGATACGCAGTATTTT.

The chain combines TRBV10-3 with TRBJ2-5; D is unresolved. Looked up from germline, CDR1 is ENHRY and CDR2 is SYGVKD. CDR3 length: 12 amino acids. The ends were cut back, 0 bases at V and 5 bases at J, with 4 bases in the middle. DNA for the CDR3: TGTGCCATCAGTGAGTCTCGGGAGACCCAGTACTTC. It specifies CAISESRETQYF.

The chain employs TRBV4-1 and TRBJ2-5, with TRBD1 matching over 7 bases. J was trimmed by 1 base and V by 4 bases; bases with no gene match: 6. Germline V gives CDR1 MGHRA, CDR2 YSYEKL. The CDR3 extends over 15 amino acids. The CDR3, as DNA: TGCGCCAGCAGCCCGCTCGGGACAGTCCAAGAGACCCAGTACTTC. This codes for CASSPLGTVQETQYF.